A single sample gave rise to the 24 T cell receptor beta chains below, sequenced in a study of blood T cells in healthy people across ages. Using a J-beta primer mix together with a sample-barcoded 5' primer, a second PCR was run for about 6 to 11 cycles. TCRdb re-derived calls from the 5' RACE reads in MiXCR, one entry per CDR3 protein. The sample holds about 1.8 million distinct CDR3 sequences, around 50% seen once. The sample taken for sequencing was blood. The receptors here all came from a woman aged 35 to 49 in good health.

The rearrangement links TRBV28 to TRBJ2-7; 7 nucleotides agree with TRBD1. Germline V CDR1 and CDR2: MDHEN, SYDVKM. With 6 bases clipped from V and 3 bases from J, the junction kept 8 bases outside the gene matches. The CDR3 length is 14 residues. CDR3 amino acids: CASRGQTESYEQYF. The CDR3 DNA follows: TGTGCCAGCAGGGGACAGACCGAGAGCTACGAGCAGTACTTC.

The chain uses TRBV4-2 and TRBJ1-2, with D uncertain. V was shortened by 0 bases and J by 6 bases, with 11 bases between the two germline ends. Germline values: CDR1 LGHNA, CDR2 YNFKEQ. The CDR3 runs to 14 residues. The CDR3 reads CASSQESYEDGYTF. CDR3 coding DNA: TGTGCCAGCAGCCAAGAGAGTTACGAAGATGGCTACACCTTC.

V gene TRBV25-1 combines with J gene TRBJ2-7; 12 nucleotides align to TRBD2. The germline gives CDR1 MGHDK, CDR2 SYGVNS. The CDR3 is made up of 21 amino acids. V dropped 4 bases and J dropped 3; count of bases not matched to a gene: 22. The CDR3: CASSGPRPSGRASTLNYEQYF. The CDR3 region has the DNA TGTGCCAGCAGTGGGCCCCGTCCTAGCGGGAGGGCCTCCACCTTGAACTACGAGCAGTACTTC.

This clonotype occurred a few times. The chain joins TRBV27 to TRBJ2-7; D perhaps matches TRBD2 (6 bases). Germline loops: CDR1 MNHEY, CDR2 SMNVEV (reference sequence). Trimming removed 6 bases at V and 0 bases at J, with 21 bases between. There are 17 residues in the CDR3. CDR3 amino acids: CASSGGVISLNSYEQYF. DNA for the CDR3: TGTGCCAGCAGCGGCGGGGTCATCTCACTAAACTCCTACGAGCAGTACTTC.

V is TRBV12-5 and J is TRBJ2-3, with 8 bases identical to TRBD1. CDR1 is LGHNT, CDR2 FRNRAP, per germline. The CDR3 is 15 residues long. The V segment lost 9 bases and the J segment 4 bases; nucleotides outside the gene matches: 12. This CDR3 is CASGDGQGWSDTQYF. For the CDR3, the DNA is TGTGCTAGCGGTGACGGACAGGGCTGGTCAGATACGCAGTATTTT.

DNA for the CDR3: TGTGCCAGCAGTGAATTGCACAGGGACTATGGCTACACCTTC. Protein product: CASSELHRDYGYTF. V and J are TRBV6-1 and TRBJ1-2; tentative D call: TRBD1 (6 bases). The V and J ends lost 2 bases and 3 bases respectively, with 10 bases between them. Germline V CDR1 and CDR2: MNHNS, SASEGT. CDR3 length: 14 residues.

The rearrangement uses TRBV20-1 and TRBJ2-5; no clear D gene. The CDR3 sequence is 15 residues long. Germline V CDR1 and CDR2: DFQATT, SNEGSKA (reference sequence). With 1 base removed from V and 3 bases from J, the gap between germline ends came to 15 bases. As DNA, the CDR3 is TGCAGTGCTAGAGGCGCCCTGGGGTTAGAAGAGACCCAGTACTTC. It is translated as CSARGALGLEETQYF.

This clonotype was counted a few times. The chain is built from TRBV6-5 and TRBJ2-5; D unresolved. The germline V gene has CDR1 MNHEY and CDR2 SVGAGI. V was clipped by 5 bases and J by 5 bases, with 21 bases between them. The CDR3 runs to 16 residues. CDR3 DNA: TGTGCCAGCAGTACCCGAGGCTCCGTAGTCGGGGAGACCCAGTACTTC. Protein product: CASSTRGSVVGETQYF.

The CDR3 sequence is CASSRDNSGNTIYF. DNA of the CDR3: TGCGCCAGCAGCCGGGACAACTCTGGAAACACCATATATTTT. The chain uses TRBV5-1 and TRBJ1-3; TRBD1 is a possible D gene (6 bases). CDR1 SGHRS and CDR2 YFSETQ come from the germline V gene. The germline V and J ends were trimmed by 4 bases and 0 bases, with 8 bases remaining between them. This CDR3 has 14 residues. The variable domain in full, completed from reference TRBV5-1 and TRBJ1-3, reads KAGVTQTPRYLIKTRGQQVTLSCSPISGHRSVSWYQQTPGQGLQFLFEYFSETQRNKGNFPGRFSGRQFSNSRSEMNVSTLELGDSALYLCASSRDNSGNTIYFGEGSWLTVV.

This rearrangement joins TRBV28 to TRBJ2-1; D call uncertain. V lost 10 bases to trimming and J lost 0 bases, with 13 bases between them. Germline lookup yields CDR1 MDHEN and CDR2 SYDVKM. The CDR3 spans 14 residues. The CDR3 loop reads CAIRTVRSYNEQFF. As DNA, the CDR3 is TGTGCCATCAGAACAGTCCGCTCCTACAATGAGCAGTTCTTC.

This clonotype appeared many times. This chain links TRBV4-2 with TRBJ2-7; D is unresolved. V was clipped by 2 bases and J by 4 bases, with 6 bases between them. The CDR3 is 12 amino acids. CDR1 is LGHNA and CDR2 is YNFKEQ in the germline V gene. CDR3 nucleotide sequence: TGTGCCAGCAGCCAACCCCCTTACGAGCAGTACTTC. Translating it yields CASSQPPYEQYF.

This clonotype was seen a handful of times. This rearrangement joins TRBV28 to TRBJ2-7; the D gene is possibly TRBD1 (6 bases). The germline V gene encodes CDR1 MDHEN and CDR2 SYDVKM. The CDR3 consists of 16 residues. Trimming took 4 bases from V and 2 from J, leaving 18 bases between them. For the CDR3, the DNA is TGTGCCAGCAGTTCCTCCTGGGACATAAGGGCCTACGAGCAGTACTTC. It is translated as CASSSSWDIRAYEQYF.

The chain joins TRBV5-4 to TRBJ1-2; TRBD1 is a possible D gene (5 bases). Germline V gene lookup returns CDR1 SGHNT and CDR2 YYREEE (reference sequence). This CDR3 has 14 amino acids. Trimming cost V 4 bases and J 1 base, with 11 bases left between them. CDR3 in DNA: TGTGCCAGCAGCGCGACAGTGCATAACTATGGCTACACCTTC. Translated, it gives CASSATVHNYGYTF. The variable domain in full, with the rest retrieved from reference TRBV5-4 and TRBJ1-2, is ETGVTQSPTHLIKTRGQQVTLRCSSQSGHNTVSWYQQALGQGPQFIFQYYREEENGRGNFPPRFSGLQFPNYSSELNVNALELDDSALYLCASSATVHNYGYTFGSGTRLTVV.

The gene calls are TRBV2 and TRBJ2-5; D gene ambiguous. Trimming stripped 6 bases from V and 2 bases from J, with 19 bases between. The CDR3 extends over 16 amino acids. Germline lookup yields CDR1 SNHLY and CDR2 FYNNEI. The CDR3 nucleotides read TGTGCCAGCAGCGGGCGTGACGGATCCTCGCAAGAGACCCAGTACTTC. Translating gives CASSGRDGSSQETQYF.

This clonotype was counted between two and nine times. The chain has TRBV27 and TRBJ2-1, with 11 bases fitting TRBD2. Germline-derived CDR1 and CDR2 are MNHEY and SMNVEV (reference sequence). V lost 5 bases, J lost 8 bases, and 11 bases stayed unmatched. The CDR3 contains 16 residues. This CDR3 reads CASSALFSGGAYEQFF. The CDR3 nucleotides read TGTGCCAGCAGTGCCCTCTTTAGCGGGGGGGCTTATGAGCAGTTCTTC.

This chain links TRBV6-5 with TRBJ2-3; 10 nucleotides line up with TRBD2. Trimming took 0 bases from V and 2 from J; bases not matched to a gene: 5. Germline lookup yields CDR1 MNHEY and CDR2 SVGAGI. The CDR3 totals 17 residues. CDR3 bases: TGTGCCAGCAGTTACTCGGGGCTAGCGGGGGACACAGATACGCAGTATTTT. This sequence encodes CASSYSGLAGDTDTQYF.

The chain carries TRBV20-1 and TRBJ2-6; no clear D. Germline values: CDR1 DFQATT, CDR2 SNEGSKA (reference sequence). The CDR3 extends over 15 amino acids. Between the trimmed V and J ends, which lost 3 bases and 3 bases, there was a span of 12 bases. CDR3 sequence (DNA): TGCAGTGCTAGTAGTAGCTGGGGTGGGGCCAACGTCCTGACTTTC. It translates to CSASSSWGGANVLTF.

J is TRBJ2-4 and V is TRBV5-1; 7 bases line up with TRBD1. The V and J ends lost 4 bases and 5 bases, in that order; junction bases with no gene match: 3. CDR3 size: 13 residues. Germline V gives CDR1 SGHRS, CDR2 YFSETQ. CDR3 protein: CASSHGQENIQYF. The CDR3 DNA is TGCGCCAGCAGCCACGGACAGGAAAACATTCAGTACTTC.

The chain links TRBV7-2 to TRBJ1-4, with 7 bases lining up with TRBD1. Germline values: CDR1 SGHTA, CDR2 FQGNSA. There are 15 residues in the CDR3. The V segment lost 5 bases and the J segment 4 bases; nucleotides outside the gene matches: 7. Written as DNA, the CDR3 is TGTACCAGCAGCCCGGGACAGAGCTTTAATGAAAAACTGTTTTTT. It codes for CTSSPGQSFNEKLFF.

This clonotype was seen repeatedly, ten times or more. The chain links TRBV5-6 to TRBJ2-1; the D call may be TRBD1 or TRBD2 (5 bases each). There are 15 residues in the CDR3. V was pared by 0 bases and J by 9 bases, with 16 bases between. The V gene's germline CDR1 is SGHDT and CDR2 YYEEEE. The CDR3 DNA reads TGTGCCAGCAGCTTGGAGGGGACCCCCTCCGGTGAGCAGTTCTTC. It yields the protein CASSLEGTPSGEQFF.

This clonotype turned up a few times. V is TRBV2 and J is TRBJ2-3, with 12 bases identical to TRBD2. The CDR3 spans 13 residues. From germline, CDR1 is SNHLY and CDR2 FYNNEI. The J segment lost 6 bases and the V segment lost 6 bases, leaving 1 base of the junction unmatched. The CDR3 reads CASRTSGGDTQYF. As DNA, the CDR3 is TGTGCCAGCAGGACTAGCGGGGGCGATACGCAGTATTTT.

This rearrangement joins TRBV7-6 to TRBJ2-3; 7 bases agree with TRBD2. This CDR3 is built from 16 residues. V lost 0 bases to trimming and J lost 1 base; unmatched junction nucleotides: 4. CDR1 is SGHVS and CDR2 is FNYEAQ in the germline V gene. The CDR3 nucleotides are TGTGCCAGCAGCTTAGCGGGAGGGGACCGCACAGATACGCAGTATTTT. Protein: CASSLAGGDRTDTQYF.

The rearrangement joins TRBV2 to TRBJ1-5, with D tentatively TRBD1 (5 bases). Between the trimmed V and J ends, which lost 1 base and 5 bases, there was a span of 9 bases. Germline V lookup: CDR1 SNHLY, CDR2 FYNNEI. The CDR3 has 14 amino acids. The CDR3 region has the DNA TGTGCCAGCAGTGAAGAGGCAGGGTATCAGCCCCAGCATTTT. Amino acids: CASSEEAGYQPQHF.

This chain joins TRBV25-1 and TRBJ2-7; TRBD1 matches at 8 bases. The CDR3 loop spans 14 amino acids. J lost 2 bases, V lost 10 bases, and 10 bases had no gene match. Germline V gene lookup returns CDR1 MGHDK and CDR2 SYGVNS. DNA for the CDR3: TGTGCCACCCCATCCGGCAGGGGGCCCTACGAGCAGTACTTC. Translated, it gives CATPSGRGPYEQYF.